Listed here are 10 T cell receptor beta chains from one sample, sequenced in a study of T cell responses to AZD1222 COVID-19 vaccine. Only in-frame clones appear in the TCRdb table, and some are missing; sequencing was by immunoSEQ multiplex PCR. The data contain 25,000 to 35,000 clones, around 78% of them singletons. Material: peripheral blood, obtained on day 0 of AZD1222 vaccination. The source of these receptors is an adult in good health.

V usage is TRBV6-5 and J usage is TRBJ1-5; TRBD1 matches 10 bases. Germline CDR1 MNHEY, CDR2 SVGAGI. The CDR3 totals 15 residues. V dropped 6 bases and J dropped 3; count of bases not matched to a gene: 5. The CDR3 DNA sequence: TGTGCCAGCAGCCGGGGACAGGGGCACAATCAGCCCCAGCATTTT. Its protein is CASSRGQGHNQPQHF.

The CDR3 DNA is TGTGCCAGCAGCTTGGACAGAGGGTATGGCTACACCTTC. Its protein product is CASSLDRGYGYTF. The chain recombines TRBV5-4 with TRBJ1-2; no reliable D call. Looked up from germline, CDR1 is SGHNT and CDR2 is YYREEE (reference sequence). This CDR3 is 13 amino acids long. The V end lost 0 bases, the J end lost 5 bases, and 8 bases lay between the germline ends.

Comment on this clone: Other DNA sequences in the sample encode the same CDR3. V gene TRBV15 combines with J gene TRBJ2-1, with D maybe TRBD2 (5 bases). CDR3 length: 16 residues. Trimming took off 5 bases at V and 0 bases at J, with 14 bases between the two ends. The germline V gene has CDR1 LNHNV and CDR2 YYDKDF (reference sequence). CDR3 protein: CATSSPQSGSYNEQFF. In nucleotides, the CDR3 is TGTGCCACCAGCTCGCCCCAGAGCGGCTCCTACAATGAGCAGTTCTTC.

The chain is built from TRBV5-1 and TRBJ1-2; 7 bases agree with TRBD1. Germline loops: CDR1 SGHRS, CDR2 YFSETQ. This CDR3 is built from 14 residues. The junction had 14 bases not matched to a gene; V was cut back by 7 bases and J by 8 bases. CDR3 nucleotides: TGCGCCAGCCGTCTCTCGGGACAGTCAGTCGGCTACACCTTC. Protein product: CASRLSGQSVGYTF.

The sample holds one count of this clone. The J gene is TRBJ2-2, the V gene TRBV27; D unresolved. The CDR3 totals 11 residues. Trimming left V 7 bases short and J 3 bases short, with 3 bases between. The germline CDR1 and CDR2 sequences are MNHEY and SMNVEV (reference sequence). CDR3 sequence: CASTHTGELFF. The CDR3 bases are TGTGCCAGCACGCACACCGGGGAGCTGTTTTTT.

The chain combines TRBV5-1 with TRBJ1-4, with 8 bases identical to TRBD1. The CDR3 has 15 amino acids. With V trimmed by 1 base and J by 6 bases, 5 bases remained unmatched. Germline CDR1 is SGHRS and CDR2 is YFSETQ. CDR3 sequence: CASSLTGQAHEKLFF. The CDR3 nucleotides are TGCGCCAGCAGCTTGACGGGACAGGCCCATGAAAAACTGTTTTTT. Full variable domain (missing parts from reference TRBV5-1 and TRBJ1-4): KAGVTQTPRYLIKTRGQQVTLSCSPISGHRSVSWYQQTPGQGLQFLFEYFSETQRNKGNFPGRFSGRQFSNSRSEMNVSTLELGDSALYLCASSLTGQAHEKLFFGSGTQLSVL.

V usage is TRBV5-1 and J usage is TRBJ2-5; possibly TRBD2 for D (7 bases). CDR1 is SGHRS, CDR2 YFSETQ, per germline. The CDR3 consists of 16 residues. The V end lost 1 base, the J end lost 1 base, and 14 bases lay between the germline ends. This chain's CDR3 is CASSLSRGGIQETQYF. The CDR3 nucleotides read TGCGCCAGCAGCTTGTCTAGGGGGGGGATCCAAGAGACCCAGTACTTC.

The chain has TRBV7-9 and TRBJ2-1, with TRBD1 identical over 7 bases. The germline V gene encodes CDR1 SEHNR and CDR2 FQNEAQ (reference sequence). Trimming cost V 5 bases and J 7 bases; bases outside gene matches: 14. The CDR3 is made up of 16 amino acids. CDR3 protein: CASSANRGSRRNEQFF. CDR3 coding DNA: TGTGCCAGCAGCGCCAACAGGGGCTCCAGACGGAATGAGCAGTTCTTC.

This clone occurred once. The chain carries TRBV11-2 and TRBJ1-6; D may be TRBD1 (5 bases). In germline, CDR1 is SGHAT, CDR2 FQNNGV. CDR3 length equals 15 residues. V was pared by 5 bases and J by 7 bases, with 15 bases between. The chain's CDR3 is CASSGPGRSNSPLHF. In nucleotides, the CDR3 is TGTGCCAGCAGCGGACCGGGACGGTCAAATTCACCCCTCCACTTT.

In its sample, this clone was seen once. V usage is TRBV29-1 and J usage is TRBJ2-2; a possible D gene is TRBD1 (5 bases). The CDR3 extends over 13 amino acids. V lost 5 bases to trimming and J lost 1 base, with 8 bases between them. Germline CDR1 is SQVTM and CDR2 is ANQGSEA. This CDR3 is CSVPTGNTGELFF. In DNA, the CDR3 is TGCAGCGTTCCTACAGGGAACACCGGGGAGCTGTTTTTT.